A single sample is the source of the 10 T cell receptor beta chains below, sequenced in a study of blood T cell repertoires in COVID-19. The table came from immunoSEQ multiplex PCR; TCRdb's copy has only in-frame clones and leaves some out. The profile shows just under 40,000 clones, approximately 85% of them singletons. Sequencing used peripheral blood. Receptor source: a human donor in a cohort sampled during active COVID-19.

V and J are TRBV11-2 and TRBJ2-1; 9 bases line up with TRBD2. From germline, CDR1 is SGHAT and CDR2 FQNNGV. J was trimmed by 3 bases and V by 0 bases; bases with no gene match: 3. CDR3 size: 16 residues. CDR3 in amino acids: CASSLDLTSGYNEQFF. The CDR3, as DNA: TGTGCCAGCAGCTTAGATCTGACTAGCGGCTACAATGAGCAGTTCTTC.

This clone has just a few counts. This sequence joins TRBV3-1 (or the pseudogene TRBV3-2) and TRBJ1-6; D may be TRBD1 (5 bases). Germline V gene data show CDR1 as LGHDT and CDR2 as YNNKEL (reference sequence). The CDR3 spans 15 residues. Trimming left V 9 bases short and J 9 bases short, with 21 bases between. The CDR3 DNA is TGTGCCAGTAGCAGTAGCCCCGGGGGGATTTCACCCCTCCACTTT. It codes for CASSSSPGGISPLHF.

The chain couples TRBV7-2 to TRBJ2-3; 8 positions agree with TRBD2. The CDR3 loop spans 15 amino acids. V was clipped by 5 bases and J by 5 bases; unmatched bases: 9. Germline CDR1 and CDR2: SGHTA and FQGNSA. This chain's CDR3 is CASSPEGGGLDTQYF. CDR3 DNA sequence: TGTGCCAGCAGCCCAGAGGGCGGGGGGTTAGATACGCAGTATTTT.

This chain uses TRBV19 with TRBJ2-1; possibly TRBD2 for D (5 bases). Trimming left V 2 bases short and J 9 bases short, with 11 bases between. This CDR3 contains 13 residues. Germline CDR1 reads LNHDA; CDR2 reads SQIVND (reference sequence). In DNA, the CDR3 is TGTGCCAGTAGTATAATGAGGGCCAGTGAGCAGTTCTTC. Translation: CASSIMRASEQFF.

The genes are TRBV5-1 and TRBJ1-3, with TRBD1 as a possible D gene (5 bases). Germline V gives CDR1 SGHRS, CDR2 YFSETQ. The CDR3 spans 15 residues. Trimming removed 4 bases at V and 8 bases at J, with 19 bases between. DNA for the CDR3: TGCGCCAGCAGCCTCGGGACTTTCGTGGCGGACACCATATATTTT. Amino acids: CASSLGTFVADTIYF.

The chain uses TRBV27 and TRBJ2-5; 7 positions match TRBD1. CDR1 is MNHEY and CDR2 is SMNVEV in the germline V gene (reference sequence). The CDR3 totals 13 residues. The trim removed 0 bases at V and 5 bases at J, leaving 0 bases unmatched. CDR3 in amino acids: CASSLSTGETQYF. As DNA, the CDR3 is TGTGCCAGCAGTTTATCGACAGGGGAGACCCAGTACTTC.

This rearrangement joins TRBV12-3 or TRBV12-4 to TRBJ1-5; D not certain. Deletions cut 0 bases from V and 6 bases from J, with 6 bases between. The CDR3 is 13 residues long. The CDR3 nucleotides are TGTGCCAGCAGTTTAGCCGGGAGTCAGCCCCAGCATTTT. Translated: CASSLAGSQPQHF.

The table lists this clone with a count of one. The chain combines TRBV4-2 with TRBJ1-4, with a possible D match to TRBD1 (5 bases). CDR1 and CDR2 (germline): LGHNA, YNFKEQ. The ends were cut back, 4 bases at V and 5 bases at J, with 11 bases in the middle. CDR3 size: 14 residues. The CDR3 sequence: CASSLPGGNEKLFF. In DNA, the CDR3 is TGTGCCAGCAGCCTGCCGGGGGGGAATGAAAAACTGTTTTTT.

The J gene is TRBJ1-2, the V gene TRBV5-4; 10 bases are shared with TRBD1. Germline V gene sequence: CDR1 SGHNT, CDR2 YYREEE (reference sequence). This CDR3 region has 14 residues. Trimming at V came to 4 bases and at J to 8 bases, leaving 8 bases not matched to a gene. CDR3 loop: CASSRDRGATGYTF. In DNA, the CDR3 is TGTGCCAGCAGCCGGGACAGGGGTGCTACGGGCTACACCTTC.

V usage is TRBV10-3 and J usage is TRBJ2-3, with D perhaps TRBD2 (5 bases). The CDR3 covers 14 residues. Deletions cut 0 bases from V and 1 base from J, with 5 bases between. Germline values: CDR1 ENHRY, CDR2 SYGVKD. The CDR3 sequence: CAISESGGTDTQYF. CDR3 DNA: TGTGCCATCAGTGAGTCCGGGGGCACAGATACGCAGTATTTT.